The 19 T cell receptor beta chains below all came from one sample that was sequenced in a study of quantifying T cell responses using KT2 cells. For the study at large: RNA was reverse transcribed with TCR alpha and beta constant-region primers.

An oligo carrying a UMI was ligated to the cDNA 3' end. First-round PCR used about 4 cycles and beta primers RC1.1 and RC1.2 covering TRBC1 and TRBC2. TCRdb re-called the UMI-ligation and nested PCR reads with MiXCR, one entry per CDR3 protein. The data contain around 44,000 distinct CDR3 sequences, about 15% of them seen just once; the ten biggest clones take up roughly 40%. The sequencing input was PBMCs spiked with cells of the T cell clone KT2. These TCRs come from a human donor.

This clonotype was counted many times. The chain employs TRBV2 and TRBJ2-5; D is possibly TRBD1 (6 bases). The CDR3 has 14 residues. Trimming took 7 bases from V and 4 from J, leaving 16 bases between them. Germline values: CDR1 SNHLY, CDR2 FYNNEI. The DNA of the CDR3 is TGTGCCAGCACGGTGACAGGTTTAAGAGAGACCCAGTACTTC. Protein: CASTVTGLRETQYF.

This clonotype was seen a few times. CDR3 in DNA: TGCGCCAGCAGCCAAGAAAGGGACAGGGGCAATCAGCCCCAGCATTTT. Translating gives CASSQERDRGNQPQHF. The J gene is TRBJ1-5, the V gene TRBV4-3; TRBD1 matches 9 bases. The length of the CDR3 is 16 residues. Germline-derived CDR1 and CDR2 are LGHNA and YSLEER. V dropped 0 bases and J dropped 2; count of bases not matched to a gene: 2.

The V and J genes are TRBV19 and TRBJ2-3, with TRBD2 matching 8 bases. Trimming took 7 bases from V and 0 from J; bases not matched to a gene: 3. Germline V gene sequence: CDR1 LNHDA, CDR2 SQIVND (reference sequence). This CDR3 comprises 14 residues. CDR3 loop: CASTTSGSTDTQYF. As DNA, the CDR3 is TGTGCCAGTACAACTAGCGGAAGCACAGATACGCAGTATTTT.

V and J are TRBV7-7 and TRBJ1-5; the D is unclear. The CDR3 contains 13 residues. Germline V gene data show CDR1 as SSHAT and CDR2 as FNYEAQ (reference sequence). V dropped 4 bases and J dropped 9 bases, with 13 bases sitting between them. This chain's CDR3 is CASSYRSGGPQHF. DNA of the CDR3: TGTGCCAGCAGCTACCGGTCGGGAGGGCCCCAGCATTTT.

There are a few counts of this clonotype. The chain joins TRBV10-3 to TRBJ2-5, with a possible D match to TRBD1 (5 bases). V gave up 6 bases and J gave up 5 bases, with 13 bases separating them. Per the germline V gene, CDR1 is ENHRY and CDR2 is SYGVKD. This CDR3 is 13 amino acids long. CDR3 residues: CAIRRDSHETQYF. CDR3 bases: TGTGCCATCAGACGCGACAGCCATGAGACCCAGTACTTC.

The sample holds a few counts of this clonotype. The chain is built from TRBV20-1 and TRBJ1-1; D not certain. V lost 0 bases, J lost 6 bases, and 14 bases lay in between. The CDR3 is 14 amino acids. Germline V lookup: CDR1 DFQATT, CDR2 SNEGSKA (reference sequence). CDR3 in amino acids: CSARDHGVLAEAFF. CDR3 sequence (DNA): TGCAGTGCTAGAGATCATGGCGTTTTGGCTGAAGCTTTCTTT.

This clonotype was counted only a few times. The chain employs TRBV5-1 and TRBJ2-3, with 9 bases fitting TRBD1. Germline V gene sequence: CDR1 SGHRS, CDR2 YFSETQ. The CDR3 sequence is 17 residues long. With 3 bases clipped from V and 3 bases from J, the junction kept 11 bases outside the gene matches. In DNA form, the CDR3 reads TGCGCCAGCAGCTCCGGACCCGGGACAGGGAGGACAGATACGCAGTATTTT. Its protein product is CASSSGPGTGRTDTQYF.

The chain links TRBV25-1 to TRBJ2-3; 7 bases agree with TRBD1. The CDR3 length is 15 residues. The junction had 7 bases not matched to a gene; V was cut back by 2 bases and J by 5 bases. Germline loops: CDR1 MGHDK, CDR2 SYGVNS. Here the CDR3 reads CASSEGQVVLDTQYF. In DNA, the CDR3 is TGTGCCAGCAGTGAAGGACAGGTAGTTTTAGATACGCAGTATTTT. The whole variable domain, remainder taken from reference TRBV25-1 and TRBJ2-3, is EADIYQTPRYLVIGTGKKITLECSQTMGHDKMYWYQQDPGMELHLIHYSYGVNSTEKGDLSSESTVSRIRTEHFPLTLESARPSHTSQYLCASSEGQVVLDTQYFGPGTRLTVL.

This clonotype occurred a few times. The chain joins TRBV9 to TRBJ2-6; tentatively, D is TRBD1 (5 bases). The CDR3 loop spans 17 amino acids. Germline V lookup: CDR1 SGDLS, CDR2 YYNGEE. The V end was cut by 4 bases, the J end by 0 bases, with 14 bases between. The CDR3 DNA is TGTGCCAGCAGCCCCCGCAGGGTCTTCTCTGGGGCCAACGTCCTGACTTTC. Translated: CASSPRRVFSGANVLTF.

The sample holds a few counts of this clonotype. V gene TRBV6-5 combines with J gene TRBJ1-1; weak D call: TRBD1 (5 bases). The germline V gene has CDR1 MNHEY and CDR2 SVGAGI. Trimming shortened V by 2 bases and J by 2 bases, and 9 bases separated the two germline ends. The CDR3 is 14 residues long. The CDR3 reads CASSYQGVNTEAFF. DNA of the CDR3: TGTGCCAGCAGTTACCAGGGAGTAAACACTGAAGCTTTCTTT.

The chain combines TRBV7-9 with TRBJ1-2, with D possibly matching TRBD1 (5 bases). CDR3 length equals 13 residues. From germline, CDR1 is SEHNR and CDR2 FQNEAQ (reference sequence). Deletions cut 5 bases from V and 3 bases from J, with 10 bases between. In nucleotides, the CDR3 is TGTGCCAGCAGCGGGGACGGACACTATGGCTACACCTTC. Translating it yields CASSGDGHYGYTF.

This clonotype was counted at least ten times. This chain joins TRBV11-2 and TRBJ2-7, with D unclear. The CDR3 sequence is 14 residues long. Deletions cut 0 bases from V and 4 bases from J, with 10 bases between. Germline V gene data show CDR1 as SGHAT and CDR2 as FQNNGV. CDR3 DNA sequence: TGTGCCAGCAGCTTAGACAGGCTAGGGTACGAGCAGTACTTC. This sequence encodes CASSLDRLGYEQYF.

CDR3 loop: CASSLGGANEQFF. CDR3 DNA sequence: TGTGCCAGCAGCCTCGGTGGGGCCAATGAGCAGTTCTTC. The genes are TRBV6-2 or TRBV6-3 and TRBJ2-1; D is possibly TRBD1 (5 bases). This CDR3 is built from 13 residues. V was trimmed by 6 bases and J by 6 bases, leaving 12 bases between them. Germline V lookup: CDR1 MNHEY, CDR2 SVGEGT.

The gene calls are TRBV29-1 and TRBJ1-1; no definite D call. The V and J ends lost 5 bases and 7 bases respectively, with 14 bases between them. The CDR3 is 12 amino acids. Germline V gene lookup returns CDR1 SQVTM and CDR2 ANQGSEA. CDR3 in DNA: TGCAGCGTTAGGAGGGTTCAGAATGAAGCTTTCTTT. Protein: CSVRRVQNEAFF.

The table lists this clonotype with a count of one. A read error may explain this, as a much larger clone is one base away. V and J are TRBV10-3 and TRBJ2-7, with D hard to call. The CDR3 is made up of 12 amino acids. Germline values: CDR1 ENHRY, CDR2 SYGVKD. CDR3 region: CVISPKGHEQYF. CDR3 nucleotides: TGTGTCATCAGCCCGAAGGGCCACGAGCAGTACTTC.

V usage is TRBV15 and J usage is TRBJ1-3, with 8 bases matching TRBD1. V shed 3 bases, J shed 4 bases, and the junction held 5 bases outside the gene matches. Germline CDR1 and CDR2: LNHNV and YYDKDF (reference sequence). This CDR3 contains 15 residues. The CDR3 protein is CATSRDRVAGNTIYF. CDR3 DNA: TGTGCCACCAGCAGGGACAGGGTGGCAGGAAACACCATATATTTT.

In its sample, this clonotype was seen a few times. V gene TRBV5-1 combines with J gene TRBJ2-5; TRBD2 matches at 8 bases. The CDR3 length is 13 residues. V was pared by 4 bases and J by 5 bases, with 4 bases of the junction left unmatched. Germline V CDR1 and CDR2: SGHRS, YFSETQ. The CDR3 nucleotides are TGCGCCAGCAGCCGGGGGGGCCGGGAGACCCAGTACTTC. Its translation is CASSRGGRETQYF.

This clonotype was found a few times. J is TRBJ2-1 and V is TRBV20-1; D is unresolved. V was shortened by 3 bases and J by 2 bases, with 14 bases between the two germline ends. CDR3 length: 15 residues. CDR1 DFQATT and CDR2 SNEGSKA come from the germline V gene (reference sequence). The CDR3 sequence: CSASRGQRPYNEQFF. DNA for the CDR3: TGCAGTGCTAGCCGCGGCCAACGGCCCTACAATGAGCAGTTCTTC.

The chain has TRBV3-1 and TRBJ1-1; D is uncertain. V was cut by 2 bases and J by 1 base, with 5 bases left in between. The germline V gene has CDR1 LGHDT and CDR2 YNNKEL (reference sequence). The CDR3 has 13 residues. The CDR3 here is CASSQKTNTEAFF. The CDR3 DNA follows: TGTGCCAGCAGCCAAAAAACGAACACTGAAGCTTTCTTT.